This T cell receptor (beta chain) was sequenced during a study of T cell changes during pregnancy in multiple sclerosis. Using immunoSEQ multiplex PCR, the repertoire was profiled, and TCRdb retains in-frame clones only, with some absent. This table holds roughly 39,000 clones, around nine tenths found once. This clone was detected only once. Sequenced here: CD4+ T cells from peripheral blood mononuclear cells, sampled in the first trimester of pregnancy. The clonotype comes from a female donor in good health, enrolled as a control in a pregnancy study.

The CDR3 loop is CASSLGRSFGGLGYTF. CDR3 nucleotides: TGTGCCAGCAGCTTAGGGCGGAGTTTCGGAGGGCTCGGCTACACCTTC. This sequence joins TRBV7-9 and TRBJ1-2; unclear D gene. The V gene lost 1 base and the J gene lost 8 bases, with 20 bases spanning the gap. There are 16 residues in the CDR3. Per the germline V gene, CDR1 is SEHNR and CDR2 is FQNEAQ (reference sequence).